The 18 T cell receptor beta chains given below trace back to one sample, sequenced in a study of identical twins. Using its own MiXCR run on the 5' RACE reads, TCRdb lists one record per CDR3 protein. Of fewer than 250,000 distinct CDR3 sequences detected, 7.5% appear once; the ten largest clones hold 1.9%. The sample was also reused in another study, on yellow fever vaccine responses in identical twins.

The sequencing sample was made of memory (CD45RO+) T cells sorted from blood. The receptors derive from a woman in her late teens or twenties in good health.

This clonotype was seen repeatedly, ten times or more. Mismatch with germline at one junction end may stem from a read error. This rearrangement joins TRBV28 to TRBJ1-5; D is uncertain. Germline CDR1 and CDR2: MDHEN and SYDVKM. The CDR3 spans 14 residues. CDR3 in DNA: TGTGCCGGCAGACAACGGGGTAGCAATCAGCCCCAGCATTTT. Its protein is CAGRQRGSNQPQHF.

This clonotype turned up a few times. The J gene is TRBJ1-1, the V gene TRBV6-5; a possible D gene is TRBD1 (6 bases). This CDR3 region has 14 residues. Germline CDR1 reads MNHEY; CDR2 reads SVGAGI. V lost 4 bases, J lost 6 bases, and 15 bases lay in between. Written as DNA, the CDR3 is TGTGCCAGCAGTTCTTACAGGGATAACCCTGAAGCTTTCTTT. It is translated as CASSSYRDNPEAFF.

This clonotype came up many times. This chain links TRBV6-4 with TRBJ2-1; TRBD2 matches 8 bases. Germline loops: CDR1 MRHNA, CDR2 SNTAGT. The CDR3 runs to 15 residues. V shed 2 bases, J shed 4 bases, and the junction held 4 bases outside the gene matches. CDR3 loop: CASSDPSGPYNEQFF. In nucleotides, the CDR3 is TGTGCCAGCAGTGACCCTAGCGGGCCGTACAATGAGCAGTTCTTC.

This chain connects TRBV5-1 to TRBJ2-5; D remains ambiguous. Trimming pared 7 bases from V and 5 bases from J, leaving 21 bases between. CDR3 length equals 15 residues. The germline V gene encodes CDR1 SGHRS and CDR2 YFSETQ. Here the CDR3 DNA reads TGCGCCAGCCGTATCGGCCAACAAGTAAGGGAGACCCAGTACTTC. This sequence encodes CASRIGQQVRETQYF.

This clonotype has just a few counts. The gene calls are TRBV21-1 and TRBJ2-4; the DNA was not used to check the table's D call, TRBD1. TRBV21-1 is a documented pseudogene. The CDR3 is 14 amino acids. The CDR3 is CASSNWGSRNIQYF. The CDR3 DNA sequence: TGTGCCAGCAGCAATTGGGGCTCCCGAAACATTCAGTACTTC.

The sample holds a few counts of this clonotype. J is TRBJ1-3 and V is TRBV2; D possibly corresponds to TRBD1 (5 bases). Looked up from germline, CDR1 is SNHLY and CDR2 is FYNNEI. The ends were cut back, 4 bases at V and 1 base at J, with 8 bases in the middle. The CDR3 is made up of 14 amino acids. This chain's CDR3 is CASSGQISGNTIYF. The CDR3, as DNA: TGTGCCAGCAGTGGACAGATTTCTGGAAACACCATATATTTT.

V and J are TRBV6-2 or TRBV6-3 and TRBJ2-1; TRBD2 agrees at 7 bases. This CDR3 contains 13 residues. Germline values: CDR1 MNHEY, CDR2 SVGEGT. After removal of 8 bases from V and 3 bases from J, the junction contained 4 bases not matched to a gene. For the CDR3, the DNA is TGTGCCAGCGAAGCGGGGTTCTACAATGAGCAGTTCTTC. Amino acids: CASEAGFYNEQFF.

This clonotype appeared many times. V and J are TRBV4-3 and TRBJ2-4; no firm D call. This CDR3 is 16 amino acids long. Germline lookup yields CDR1 LGHNA and CDR2 YSLEER. V was clipped by 0 bases and J by 1 base, with 10 bases between them. This CDR3 reads CASSQDSTDAKNIQYF. As DNA, the CDR3 is TGCGCCAGCAGCCAAGATTCAACAGATGCCAAAAACATTCAGTACTTC.

The rearrangement uses TRBV11-2 and TRBJ2-5; the D gene is possibly TRBD1 (5 bases). The CDR3 is made up of 16 amino acids. Per germline, CDR1 SGHAT and CDR2 FQNNGV. Between the trimmed V and J ends, which lost 3 bases and 5 bases, there was a span of 19 bases. The CDR3 spells CASSFRMTDRGETQYF. The CDR3 DNA sequence: TGTGCCAGCAGCTTTAGAATGACAGATCGTGGGGAGACCCAGTACTTC.

The CDR3 nucleotides read TGTGCCAGCTCAATATGGACCCGTACCTCCTACAATGAGCAGTTCTTC. Translating it yields CASSIWTRTSYNEQFF. This chain links TRBV18 with TRBJ2-1; D uncertain. The CDR3 has 16 residues. Trimming cost V 5 bases and J 0 bases, with 14 bases left between them. CDR1 and CDR2 from the germline V gene are KGHSH and LQKENI.

This clonotype has a count of ten or more. The gene calls are TRBV28 and TRBJ2-7, with 8 bases matching TRBD1. The germline CDR1 and CDR2 sequences are MDHEN and SYDVKM. CDR3 length equals 15 residues. V dropped 1 base and J dropped 4; count of bases not matched to a gene: 6. The DNA for the CDR3 is TGTGCCAGCAGTTTATCCCAGGGGGCGGTTTACGAGCAGTACTTC. Amino acids: CASSLSQGAVYEQYF.

This clonotype was observed at least ten times. The chain joins TRBV5-1 to TRBJ2-1, with a tentative D call TRBD2 (5 bases). Germline CDR1 reads SGHRS; CDR2 reads YFSETQ. Trimming stripped 5 bases from V and 8 bases from J, with 17 bases between. The CDR3 contains 14 residues. The CDR3 is CASRVGSSFDEQFF. The CDR3 DNA reads TGCGCCAGCAGGGTGGGGAGTAGCTTCGATGAGCAGTTCTTC.

A few counts support this clonotype. The V call is TRBV7-9, the J call TRBJ1-1, with unresolved D. V lost 2 bases, J lost 1 base, and 11 bases lay in between. The germline gives CDR1 SEHNR, CDR2 FQNEAQ (reference sequence). The length of the CDR3 is 15 residues. The CDR3 protein is CASSLSPGTNTEAFF. In DNA, the CDR3 is TGTGCCAGCAGCTTAAGTCCGGGAACGAACACTGAAGCTTTCTTT.

This clonotype was counted many times. The V call is TRBV11-1, the J call TRBJ2-5; 8 bases are shared with TRBD2. The CDR3 sequence is 15 residues long. The germline gives CDR1 SGHAT, CDR2 FQDESV (reference sequence). After removal of 4 bases from V and 5 bases from J, the junction contained 9 bases not matched to a gene. The CDR3 loop reads CASSYSASGSETQYF. For the CDR3, the DNA is TGTGCCAGCAGCTACTCAGCGAGCGGGAGCGAGACCCAGTACTTC.

This clonotype was seen a handful of times. The genes are TRBV11-3 and TRBJ2-1; 7 bases match TRBD1. Germline V lookup: CDR1 SGHNT, CDR2 YENEEA. The length of the CDR3 is 15 residues. The V gene end was trimmed by 5 bases and the J gene end by 6 bases; junction bases not matched to a gene: 10. CDR3 residues: CASSLGEDRVNEQFF. In nucleotides, the CDR3 is TGTGCCAGCAGCCTGGGGGAAGACAGGGTCAATGAGCAGTTCTTC.

In its sample, this clonotype was seen a few times. The V call is TRBV6-5, the J call TRBJ1-2, with TRBD1 as a possible D gene (6 bases). The CDR3 contains 15 residues. Germline V gene lookup returns CDR1 MNHEY and CDR2 SVGAGI. Trimming stripped 4 bases from V and 10 bases from J, with 22 bases between. The CDR3 bases are TGTGCCAGCAGTTCGATTAAAGCAGGGGTTGAGCACTACACCTTC. Residues: CASSSIKAGVEHYTF.

This clonotype was detected a few times. J is TRBJ1-1 and V is TRBV5-5; D uncertain. There are 12 residues in the CDR3. The V end was cut by 0 bases, the J end by 4 bases, with 4 bases between. Germline V gives CDR1 SGHKS, CDR2 YYEKEE (reference sequence). In DNA form, the CDR3 reads TGTGCCAGCAGCTTGGCTACCACTGAAGCTTTCTTT. Its protein product is CASSLATTEAFF.

This clonotype was recorded many times. The chain links TRBV4-3 to TRBJ2-3; a possible D gene is TRBD2 (6 bases). The germline CDR1 and CDR2 sequences are LGHNA and YSLEER. Trimming removed 0 bases from V and 4 bases from J, with 14 bases in between. The CDR3 contains 16 residues. The CDR3 region is CASSQDQGGAADTQYF. In DNA, the CDR3 is TGCGCCAGCAGCCAAGATCAGGGAGGCGCGGCAGATACGCAGTATTTT.